The clone carrying this TCR beta chain has only a few counts. Antigen unknown. What was sequenced were expressed TCRB transcripts, since all of the isolated RNA had been reverse transcribed. Clones were sequenced by immunoSEQ multiplex PCR, and TCRdb holds only the in-frame ones, with some missing. The table lists some 330,000 clones, roughly 12% of them singletons, with around 0.01% in the top ten. The source of the sample is a study of beta chain features in type 1 diabetes. Overall study results and limits: In every one of the four CD4+ subsets, TCRB CDR3s were moderately but significantly shorter in Type 1 diabetes patients.

Germline V gene data show CDR1 as SGHRS and CDR2 as YFSETQ. V was clipped by 0 bases and J by 6 bases, with 3 bases between them. This CDR3 spans 11 amino acids. The sample was naive CD4+ T cells from blood. This TCR was recovered from a young woman with type 1 diabetes. The chain joins TRBV5-1 to TRBJ1-1, with unresolved D. The CDR3 spells CASSLGPEAFF. CDR3 coding DNA: TGCGCCAGCAGCTTGGGGCCTGAAGCTTTCTTT.